Presented here are 3 T cell receptor beta chains from one specimen sequenced in a study of T cell changes during pregnancy in multiple sclerosis. TCRdb's copy holds only in-frame clones and misses some; the assay was immunoSEQ multiplex PCR. The sample lists 84,000 or so clones; approximately 94% were seen once. This sample comprised peripheral blood, obtained in the third trimester of pregnancy. The receptors stem from a female donor with multiple sclerosis, enrolled in a pregnancy study.

This chain joins TRBV5-1 and TRBJ2-7, with D maybe TRBD2 (5 bases). This CDR3 is 14 amino acids long. V dropped 3 bases and J dropped 3 bases, with 13 bases sitting between them. Germline assignment: CDR1 SGHRS and CDR2 YFSETQ. The CDR3 region is CASSSISSHYEQYF. In DNA form, the CDR3 reads TGCGCCAGCAGCTCCATATCTAGCCACTACGAGCAGTACTTC.

This clone was seen only once. This CDR3 is CASSLPRQGPEQFF. The CDR3 DNA follows: TGTGCCAGCAGCTTACCACGACAGGGTCCTGAGCAGTTCTTC. This chain uses TRBV7-9 with TRBJ2-1; TRBD1 matches 7 bases. The V gene's germline CDR1 is SEHNR and CDR2 FQNEAQ (reference sequence). This CDR3 has 14 residues. The J segment lost 9 bases and the V segment lost 2 bases, leaving 7 bases of the junction unmatched.

The chain uses TRBV14 and TRBJ2-2, with D unclear. Germline V lookup: CDR1 SGHDN, CDR2 FVKESK. The CDR3 sequence is 13 residues long. V was trimmed by 4 bases and J by 1 base, leaving 4 bases between them. The chain's CDR3 is CASSLRNTGELFF. CDR3 DNA: TGTGCCAGCAGCCTCCGGAACACCGGGGAGCTGTTTTTT.